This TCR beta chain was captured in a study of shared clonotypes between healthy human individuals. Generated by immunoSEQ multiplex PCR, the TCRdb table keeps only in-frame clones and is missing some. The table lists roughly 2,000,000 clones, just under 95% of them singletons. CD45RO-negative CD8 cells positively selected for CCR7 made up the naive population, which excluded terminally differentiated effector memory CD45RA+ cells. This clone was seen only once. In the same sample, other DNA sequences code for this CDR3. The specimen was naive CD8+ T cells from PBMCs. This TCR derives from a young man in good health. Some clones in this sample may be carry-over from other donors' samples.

The CDR3 region is CASSLAGSNEQFF. CDR3 nucleotide sequence: TGTGCCAGCAGTTTGGCAGGGTCCAATGAGCAGTTCTTC. This chain connects TRBV27 to TRBJ2-1; possible D gene TRBD1, 5 bases. Trimming cost V 3 bases and J 6 bases, with 9 bases left between them. The CDR3 covers 13 residues. Germline CDR1 MNHEY, CDR2 SMNVEV (reference sequence).